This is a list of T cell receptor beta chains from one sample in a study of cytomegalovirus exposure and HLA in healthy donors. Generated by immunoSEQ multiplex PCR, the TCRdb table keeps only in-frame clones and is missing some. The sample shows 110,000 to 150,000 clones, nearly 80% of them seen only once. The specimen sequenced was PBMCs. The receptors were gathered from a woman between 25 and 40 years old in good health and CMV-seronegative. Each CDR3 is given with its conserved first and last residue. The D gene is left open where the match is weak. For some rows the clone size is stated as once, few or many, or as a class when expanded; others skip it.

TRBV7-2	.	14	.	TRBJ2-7	TGTGCCAGCAGCTTAGCGGGGGGAAGCCACGAGCAGTACTTC	CASSLAGGSHEQYF
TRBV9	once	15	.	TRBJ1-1	TGTGCCAGCAGCGTAAGAGGACTGAGGAACACTGAAGCTTTCTTT	CASSVRGLRNTEAFF
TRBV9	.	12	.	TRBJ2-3	TGTGCCAGCAGCTCAGGTTCAGATACGCAGTATTTT	CASSSGSDTQYF
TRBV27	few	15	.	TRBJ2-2	TGTGCCAGCAGTACTCGCGTCCTATCCACCGGGGAGCTGTTTTTT	CASSTRVLSTGELFF
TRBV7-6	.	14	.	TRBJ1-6	TGTGCCAGCAGCTTAGCAGGGGTCAATTCACCCCTCCACTTT	CASSLAGVNSPLHF
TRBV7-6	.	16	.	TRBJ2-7	TGTGCCAGCAGCTTCGGGATTGCGGGGGCTGGGGGCGAGCAGTACTTC	CASSFGIAGAGGEQYF
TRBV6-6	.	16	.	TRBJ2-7	TGTGCCAGCAGTTCCCCGGACAGAAGCAACACCGACGAGCAGTACTTC	CASSSPDRSNTDEQYF
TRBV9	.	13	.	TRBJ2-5	TGTGCCAGCAGCGTGAACAGCGGGGAGACCCAGTACTTC	CASSVNSGETQYF
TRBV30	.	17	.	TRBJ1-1	TGTGCCTGGAGTTCCCGCGCCCCGACAGTTATGAACACTGAAGCTTTCTTT	CAWSSRAPTVMNTEAFF
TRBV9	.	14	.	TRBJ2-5	TGTGCCAGCAGCTCTGGGACTTACCAAGGGACCCAGTACTTC	CASSSGTYQGTQYF
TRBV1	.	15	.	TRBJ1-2	TGCACCAGCAGCCCGGTCAAGGGGGCACTCTATGGCTACACCTTC	CTSSPVKGALYGYTF
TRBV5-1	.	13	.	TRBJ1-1	TGCGCCAGCAGCATGATAGGGGTCACTGAAGCTTTCTTT	CASSMIGVTEAFF
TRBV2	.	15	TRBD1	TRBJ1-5	TGTGCCAGCAGAGACGGGACAGGGGGGAATCAGCCCCAGCATTTT	CASRDGTGGNQPQHF
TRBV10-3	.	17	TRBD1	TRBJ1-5	TGTGCCATCAGTGAGCCACTCCTAGGACAGGGGGATCAGCCCCAGCATTTT	CAISEPLLGQGDQPQHF
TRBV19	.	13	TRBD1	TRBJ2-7	TGTGCCAGTAGTGTCAGGGGGCACTACGAGCAGTACTTC	CASSVRGHYEQYF
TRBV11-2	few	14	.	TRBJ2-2	TGTGCCAGCAGACCCGCGGGGCGGGCCGGGGAGCTGTTTTTT	CASRPAGRAGELFF
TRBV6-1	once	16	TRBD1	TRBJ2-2	TGTGCCAGCAGTGAAGATGGGACAGGGTATGGCGGGGAGCTGTTTTTT	CASSEDGTGYGGELFF
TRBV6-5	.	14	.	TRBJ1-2	TGTGCCAGCAGTCCGTCGGACAGCCGCTATGGCTACACCTTC	CASSPSDSRYGYTF
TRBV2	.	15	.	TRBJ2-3	TGTGCCAGCAGATTTGGTAGCAGAAACACAGATACGCAGTATTTT	CASRFGSRNTDTQYF
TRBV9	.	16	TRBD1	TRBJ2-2	TGTGCCAGCAGCGTTGGACAGGGGGCGAACACCGGGGAGCTGTTTTTT	CASSVGQGANTGELFF
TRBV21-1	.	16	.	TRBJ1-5	TGTGCCAGCAGCACTATTGGCGGCAGGGTCGGTCAGCCCCAGCATTTT	CASSTIGGRVGQPQHF
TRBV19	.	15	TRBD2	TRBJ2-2	TGTGCCAGTAGCGAGCGGGGGCGGACGACCGGGGAGCTGTTTTTT	CASSERGRTTGELFF
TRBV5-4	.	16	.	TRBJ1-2	TGTGCCAGCAGCTTGAGAGGAGCAGGGCCTAACTATGGCTACACCTTC	CASSLRGAGPNYGYTF
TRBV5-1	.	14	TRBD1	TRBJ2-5	TGCGCCAGCAGCTTGGATCTACAGGGGGGGACCCAGTACTTC	CASSLDLQGGTQYF
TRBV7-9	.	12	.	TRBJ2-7	TGTGCCAGCAGCGGCCGGAGTGACGAGCAGTACTTC	CASSGRSDEQYF
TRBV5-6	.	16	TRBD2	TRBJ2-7	TGTGCCAGCAGCTTGGTGGGCGGGGGGACGTTTTACGAGCAGTACTTC	CASSLVGGGTFYEQYF
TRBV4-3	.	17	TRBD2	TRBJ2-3	TGCGCCAGCAGCCAAGACGAAGCGGGGGGGCTCCGAGATACGCAGTATTTT	CASSQDEAGGLRDTQYF
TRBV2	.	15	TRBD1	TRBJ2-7	TGTGCCAGCAGTCTACAGGGGGCGATCCCCTACGAGCAGTACTTC	CASSLQGAIPYEQYF
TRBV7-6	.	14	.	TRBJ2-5	TGTGCCAGCAGCCTCCGGGACACCCCCGAGACCCAGTACTTC	CASSLRDTPETQYF
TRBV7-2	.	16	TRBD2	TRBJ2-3	TGTGCCAGCAGCCCCCAAATCCTAGCGGGGGCCGATACGCAGTATTTT	CASSPQILAGADTQYF
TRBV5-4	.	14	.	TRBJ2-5	TGTGCCAGCAGCTTGGACAGAGACAAAGAGACCCAGTACTTC	CASSLDRDKETQYF
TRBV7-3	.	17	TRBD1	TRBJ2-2	TGTGCCAGCAGCACTAACCGGGACAGGGCCCTTCACGGGGAGCTGTTTTTT	CASSTNRDRALHGELFF
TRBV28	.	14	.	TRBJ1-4	TGTGCCAGCAGTTTAGCAGGGATTAATGAAAAACTGTTTTTT	CASSLAGINEKLFF
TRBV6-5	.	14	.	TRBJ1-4	TGTGCCAGCAGTTGGAACTTGGGAGCTGAAAAACTGTTTTTT	CASSWNLGAEKLFF
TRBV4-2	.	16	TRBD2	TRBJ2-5	TGTGCCAGCAGCCCCGCTAGCGGGGGGGCGGGAGAGACCCAGTACTTC	CASSPASGGAGETQYF
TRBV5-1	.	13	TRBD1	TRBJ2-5	TGCGCCAGCAGCTTGACAGGGGAAGAGACCCAGTACTTC	CASSLTGEETQYF
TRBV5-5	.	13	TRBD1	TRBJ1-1	TGTGCCAGCAGCTACGGGACAGGGGCTGAAGCTTTCTTT	CASSYGTGAEAFF
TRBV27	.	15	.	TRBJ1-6	TGTGCCAGCAGCCCCTCCAGCTCCTATAATTCACCCCTCCACTTT	CASSPSSSYNSPLHF
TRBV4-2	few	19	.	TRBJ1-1	TGTGCCAGCAGCCCCAGGAGGTACAGGGCAAAGGGTATGAACACTGAAGCTTTCTTT	CASSPRRYRAKGMNTEAFF
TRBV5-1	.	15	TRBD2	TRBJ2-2	TGCGCCAGCAGCTCCACGGCGGGGGGATCCGGGGAGCTGTTTTTT	CASSSTAGGSGELFF
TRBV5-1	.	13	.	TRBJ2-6	TGCGCCAGCAGCCAGTCTGGGGCCAACGTCCTGACTTTC	CASSQSGANVLTF
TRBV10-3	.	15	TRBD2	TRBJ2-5	TGTGCCATCAGTGACAGCGGGGGGGGACAAGAGACCCAGTACTTC	CAISDSGGGQETQYF
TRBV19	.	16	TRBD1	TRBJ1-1	TGTGCCAGTAGTATGCCCCCCGGGACAGCTAACACTGAAGCTTTCTTT	CASSMPPGTANTEAFF
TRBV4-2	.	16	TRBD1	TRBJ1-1	TGTGCCAGCAGCCACGAACCCGGACAGGGTTTCACTGAAGCTTTCTTT	CASSHEPGQGFTEAFF
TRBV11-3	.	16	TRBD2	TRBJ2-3	TGTGCCAGCAGCCCCGGACTAGCGGGGGAAACAGATACGCAGTATTTT	CASSPGLAGETDTQYF
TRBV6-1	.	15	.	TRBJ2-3	TGTGCCAGCACCCAAGGACAGTATCCCACAGATACGCAGTATTTT	CASTQGQYPTDTQYF
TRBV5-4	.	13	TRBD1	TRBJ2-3	TGTGCCAGCAGCTTCGACAGGGTTGATACGCAGTATTTT	CASSFDRVDTQYF
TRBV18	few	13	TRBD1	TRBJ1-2	TGTGCCAGCTCACAACAGGGGACGAATGGCTACACCTTC	CASSQQGTNGYTF